Listed here is a single T cell receptor (beta chain). This clone was seen once. Its recognized antigen is unknown. No clone much larger than this one lies a single base away; base qualities are absent. Other DNA sequences in the sample encode the same CDR3. The immunoSEQ Assay was used to sequence TCRbeta CDR3 regions. After extraction, genomic DNA underwent amplification by bias-controlled multiplex PCR, followed by high-throughput sequencing. Per the authors' processing: To quantify the absolute abundance of every unique TCRbeta CDR3 region, sequences were collapsed and filtered. Usable DNA was measured by amplifying reference genes present in all nucleated cells, and TCRbeta template counts were normalized to that usable DNA to estimate T cell fraction. Repertoire TCRs were annotated as SARS-CoV-2-specific when V gene, CDR3 amino acid sequence and J gene were exactly matched to a known reactive TCR set. The reference SARS-CoV-2 TCR set was derived from MIRA and filtered for enrichment in COVID-19-positive ImmuneCODE repertoires, a step that removed public or cross-reactive TCRs. Using the MIRA antigens, annotated TCRs were further analysed by specific ORF or by position within an ORF. Breadth was defined as the number of annotated unique rearrangements divided by the total number of unique productive rearrangements, and depth was defined as the summed frequency of the annotated unique rearrangements. Group comparisons of TCR breadth used two-sided Wilcoxon rank-sum tests. This is the immuneACCESS table as TCRdb keeps it, with only in-frame sequences that have V and J called. A part of the clones is gone; compared with another copy, unresolved V genes explain less than half, and the rest is unexplained. Clone size and the V and J calls come from that table; the DNA yielded D and trimming. Counted in this sample were about 680,000 clones; roughly nine tenths of them appeared once. The ten largest clones capture over 1.3% of the sample.

The meaning of the sample's treatment or condition label: 15 to 20 received Ad26.COV2.S at low or high dose, single or two shots; a few received placebo; per-sample allocation not given. For vaccine and placebo recipients, the sequenced repertoires came from samples collected on day 63 after the first injection. Cohort 1b enrolled roughly 25 adults aged 18-55 years at a single site in Boston, USA, between 29 July and 7 August 2020. Ad26.COV2.S consisted of a replication-incompetent adenovirus type 26 vector by which a prefusion-stabilized SARS-CoV-2 spike protein from the original Wuhan strain was expressed. The sample comes from a study of Ad26.COV2.S vaccination and SARS-CoV-2 variants (dated by TCRdb to the early 2020s). Study-level background: Vaccine-arm donors came from COV1001, a multicentre, randomized, double-blind, placebo-controlled phase I-IIa trial of Ad26.COV2.S in healthy adults. Ad26.COV2.S was administered intramuscularly at a dose of 5x10^10 or 1x10^11 viral particles, either as one shot or as two shots given 56 days apart. TCRbeta repertoire sequencing was used to assess the specificity and breadth of SARS-CoV-2-reactive T cell receptors after Ad26.COV2.S vaccination. The TCR-sequenced set comprised around 32 samples: around 20 Ad26.COV2.S vaccine recipients, 5 placebo recipients and 8 SARS-CoV-2 convalescent individuals. Trial participants were randomized into five groups of five: low-dose or high-dose Ad26.COV2.S given once or twice, or placebo on both occasions. Investigators remained blinded to trial group allocation during experiments and outcome assessment.

Study-level results and caveats: Comparable non-spike TCR breadth was observed between vaccine and placebo recipients, consistent with only spike being contained in the vaccine. Comparing responses between vaccine doses or regimens was not something the study was powered to do. The authors noted that the TCR breadth and depth analyses may have underestimated total T cell responses. Substantial breadth of spike-specific CD8+ and CD4+ T cell responses was reported after vaccination. Compared with placebo recipients, Ad26.COV2.S recipients showed higher spike-specific TCR breadth (P = 0.0014).

This receptor was obtained from a person aged 18-65 years who received the Ad26.COV2.S COVID-19 vaccine or a placebo. Here the sequenced sample was peripheral blood, taken in a trial of Ad26.COV2.S vaccine versus placebo.

The CDR3 has the sequence CAISEYGDTQYF. The nucleotide sequence is TGTGCCATCAGTGAGTATGGAGATACGCAGTATTTT. This sequence uses TRBV10-3 and TRBJ2-3, with no D gene named confidently. Measured from the cysteine to the phenylalanine, the CDR3 is 12 residues long. This entry keeps only the CDR3 DNA: 36 bases, framed from base 1. CDR1 ENHRY and CDR2 SYGVKD were looked up in the germline V gene. Trimming at the junction amounts to 1 base on V and 5 bases on J, and the germline ends lie 4 bases apart.